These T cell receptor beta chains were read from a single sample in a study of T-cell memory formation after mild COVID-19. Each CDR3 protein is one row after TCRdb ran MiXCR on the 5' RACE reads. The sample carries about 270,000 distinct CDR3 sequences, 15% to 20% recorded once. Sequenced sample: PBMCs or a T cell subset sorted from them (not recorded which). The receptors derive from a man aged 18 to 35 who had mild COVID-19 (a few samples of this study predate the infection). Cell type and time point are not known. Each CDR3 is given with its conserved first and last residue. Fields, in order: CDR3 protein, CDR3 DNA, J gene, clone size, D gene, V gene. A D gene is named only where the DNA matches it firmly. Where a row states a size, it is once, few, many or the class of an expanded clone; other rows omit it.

CDR3 protein: CASSSEGDEQYF; CDR3 DNA: TGTGCCAGCAGCTCGGAAGGGGACGAGCAGTACTTC; J gene: TRBJ2-7; clone size: many; D gene: -; V gene: TRBV5-4
CDR3 protein: CSVKGGDNYGYTF; CDR3 DNA: TGCAGCGTTAAGGGGGGTGATAACTATGGCTACACCTTC; J gene: TRBJ1-2; clone size: many; D gene: -; V gene: TRBV29-1
CDR3 protein: CASSLAVGPDTEAFF; CDR3 DNA: TGTGCCAGCAGCTTAGCGGTAGGGCCGGACACTGAAGCTTTCTTT; J gene: TRBJ1-1; clone size: few; D gene: -; V gene: TRBV7-6
CDR3 protein: CSARVSRAASTDTQYF; CDR3 DNA: TGCAGTGCTAGAGTATCCAGGGCAGCTAGCACAGATACGCAGTATTTT; J gene: TRBJ2-3; clone size: few; D gene: -; V gene: TRBV20-1
CDR3 protein: CASSLESGGNEQFF; CDR3 DNA: TGTGCCAGCAGTTTGGAGTCAGGGGGCAATGAGCAGTTCTTC; J gene: TRBJ2-1; clone size: -; D gene: TRBD1; V gene: TRBV28
CDR3 protein: CASSFGTGWIGELFF; CDR3 DNA: TGCGCCAGCAGCTTCGGGACAGGGTGGATCGGGGAGCTGTTTTTT; J gene: TRBJ2-2; clone size: few; D gene: TRBD1; V gene: TRBV5-1
CDR3 protein: CASSHGQDYYEQYF; CDR3 DNA: TGTGCCAGCAGTCACGGACAGGACTACTACGAGCAGTACTTC; J gene: TRBJ2-7; clone size: -; D gene: -; V gene: TRBV27
CDR3 protein: CSAVGGAPDTQYF; CDR3 DNA: TGCAGTGCTGTAGGCGGGGCTCCTGATACGCAGTATTTT; J gene: TRBJ2-3; clone size: many; D gene: -; V gene: TRBV20-1
CDR3 protein: CASSSHPLSGKEAFF; CDR3 DNA: TGCGCCAGCAGCTCTCATCCCCTGTCGGGCAAAGAAGCTTTCTTT; J gene: TRBJ1-1; clone size: few; D gene: -; V gene: TRBV5-1
CDR3 protein: CASSLSALRPEKLFF; CDR3 DNA: TGTGCCAGCAGTTTATCAGCCCTGCGGCCGGAAAAACTGTTTTTT; J gene: TRBJ1-4; clone size: -; D gene: -; V gene: TRBV27
CDR3 protein: CASSDSRGRGNPGANVLTF; CDR3 DNA: TGTGCCAGCAGTGACTCGAGGGGCAGGGGGAATCCTGGGGCCAACGTCCTGACTTTC; J gene: TRBJ2-6; clone size: -; D gene: TRBD1; V gene: TRBV6-4
CDR3 protein: CASSAGLGTSGVSSYNEQFF; CDR3 DNA: TGTGCCAGCAGCGCCGGCCTCGGGACTAGCGGGGTATCCTCCTACAATGAGCAGTTCTTC; J gene: TRBJ2-1; clone size: few; D gene: TRBD2; V gene: TRBV9
CDR3 protein: CASSSRRGVLTDTQYF; CDR3 DNA: TGCGCCAGCAGCTCTAGGCGGGGGGTCCTCACAGATACGCAGTATTTT; J gene: TRBJ2-3; clone size: -; D gene: TRBD2; V gene: TRBV5-1
CDR3 protein: CAISSWKRTGVTGELFF; CDR3 DNA: TGTGCCATCAGCTCTTGGAAGCGGACAGGGGTCACCGGGGAGCTGTTTTTT; J gene: TRBJ2-2; clone size: -; D gene: TRBD1; V gene: TRBV10-3
CDR3 protein: CAISELSGGQIEQFF; CDR3 DNA: TGTGCCATCAGTGAGCTCTCGGGGGGCCAGATTGAGCAGTTCTTC; J gene: TRBJ2-1; clone size: once; D gene: -; V gene: TRBV10-3
CDR3 protein: CASSWLPAATEAFF; CDR3 DNA: TGCGCCAGCAGCTGGCTACCCGCTGCCACTGAAGCTTTCTTT; J gene: TRBJ1-1; clone size: -; D gene: -; V gene: TRBV5-1
CDR3 protein: CSARAGTEETQYF; CDR3 DNA: TGCAGTGCTAGGGCCGGGACAGAAGAGACCCAGTACTTC; J gene: TRBJ2-5; clone size: -; D gene: TRBD1; V gene: TRBV20-1
CDR3 protein: CASSLALTGELFF; CDR3 DNA: TGTGCCAGCAGCTTAGCGCTGACCGGGGAGCTGTTTTTT; J gene: TRBJ2-2; clone size: few; D gene: -; V gene: TRBV7-9
CDR3 protein: CASSQTEIGAGSPLHF; CDR3 DNA: TGCGCCAGCAGCCAAACTGAGATCGGCGCAGGATCACCCCTCCACTTT; J gene: TRBJ1-6; clone size: -; D gene: -; V gene: TRBV5-1
CDR3 protein: CATSREMVSNSGNTIYF; CDR3 DNA: TGTGCCACCAGCAGAGAAATGGTATCTAACTCTGGAAACACCATATATTTT; J gene: TRBJ1-3; clone size: -; D gene: -; V gene: TRBV15
CDR3 protein: CASSEVAGTGGPKSNQPQHF; CDR3 DNA: TGTGCCAGCAGTGAAGTAGCCGGGACAGGGGGGCCGAAGAGCAATCAGCCCCAGCATTTT; J gene: TRBJ1-5; clone size: many; D gene: TRBD1; V gene: TRBV6-4
CDR3 protein: CASRMTGGNTGELFF; CDR3 DNA: TGTGCCAGCAGGATGACAGGGGGGAACACCGGGGAGCTGTTTTTT; J gene: TRBJ2-2; clone size: few; D gene: TRBD1; V gene: TRBV3-1
CDR3 protein: CASSSQLTDTQYF; CDR3 DNA: TGTGCCAGCAGTTCCCAGCTCACAGATACGCAGTATTTT; J gene: TRBJ2-3; clone size: many; D gene: -; V gene: TRBV7-2
CDR3 protein: CASSQDFSGVGLGEPQHF; CDR3 DNA: TGCGCCAGCAGCCAAGATTTCTCAGGGGTGGGGTTAGGCGAGCCCCAGCATTTT; J gene: TRBJ1-5; clone size: -; D gene: -; V gene: TRBV4-3
CDR3 protein: CASSHRGTEAFF; CDR3 DNA: TGTGCCAGCAGTCACCGGGGAACTGAAGCTTTCTTT; J gene: TRBJ1-1; clone size: -; D gene: -; V gene: TRBV6-6
CDR3 protein: CAISETTEAFF; CDR3 DNA: TGTGCCATCAGTGAGACTACTGAAGCTTTCTTT; J gene: TRBJ1-1; clone size: few; D gene: -; V gene: TRBV10-3
CDR3 protein: CSASDGQNTEAFF; CDR3 DNA: TGCAGTGCTTCGGACGGACAGAACACTGAAGCTTTCTTT; J gene: TRBJ1-1; clone size: few; D gene: -; V gene: TRBV20-1
CDR3 protein: CASSLGAGEGTDTQYF; CDR3 DNA: TGTGCCAGCAGTCTGGGGGCCGGGGAGGGCACAGATACGCAGTATTTT; J gene: TRBJ2-3; clone size: -; D gene: -; V gene: TRBV12-3/TRBV12-4
CDR3 protein: CASSLGPSGSYEQYF; CDR3 DNA: TGTGCCAGCAGTTTGGGGCCTTCCGGCTCCTACGAGCAGTACTTC; J gene: TRBJ2-7; clone size: many; D gene: -; V gene: TRBV12-3/TRBV12-4
CDR3 protein: CSVEVGGMNTEAFF; CDR3 DNA: TGCAGCGTTGAAGTCGGGGGCATGAACACTGAAGCTTTCTTT; J gene: TRBJ1-1; clone size: many; D gene: -; V gene: TRBV29-1
CDR3 protein: CASSQVVTGPTSRGEYGYTF; CDR3 DNA: TGCGCCAGCAGCCAAGTAGTTACAGGACCTACTTCCCGGGGGGAGTATGGCTACACCTTC; J gene: TRBJ1-2; clone size: -; D gene: -; V gene: TRBV4-1
CDR3 protein: CASSLRLAGSTDTQYF; CDR3 DNA: TGTGCCAGCAGCCTCCGACTAGCGGGGAGCACAGATACGCAGTATTTT; J gene: TRBJ2-3; clone size: many; D gene: TRBD2; V gene: TRBV7-2
CDR3 protein: CASRRQGTTSYEQYF; CDR3 DNA: TGTGCCAGCAGACGACAGGGCACGACCTCCTACGAGCAGTACTTC; J gene: TRBJ2-7; clone size: many; D gene: TRBD1; V gene: TRBV7-9
CDR3 protein: CASSLQQGPNTEAFF; CDR3 DNA: TGCGCCAGCAGCTTGCAGCAGGGACCGAACACTGAAGCTTTCTTT; J gene: TRBJ1-1; clone size: -; D gene: -; V gene: TRBV5-1
CDR3 protein: CASSQEYSGSEAFF; CDR3 DNA: TGCGCCAGCAGCCAAGAATATTCAGGGTCCGAAGCTTTCTTT; J gene: TRBJ1-1; clone size: -; D gene: -; V gene: TRBV4-1
CDR3 protein: CASRLQGAIPNYGYTF; CDR3 DNA: TGCGCCAGCAGATTACAGGGGGCGATCCCTAACTATGGCTACACCTTC; J gene: TRBJ1-2; clone size: -; D gene: TRBD1; V gene: TRBV5-1
CDR3 protein: CASSQAQLREQYF; CDR3 DNA: TGTGCCAGCAGCCAAGCCCAGCTACGGGAGCAGTACTTC; J gene: TRBJ2-7; clone size: -; D gene: -; V gene: TRBV3-1
CDR3 protein: CASSFGGGLGTQYF; CDR3 DNA: TGTGCCAGCAGCTTCGGAGGGGGTTTAGGTACGCAGTATTTT; J gene: TRBJ2-3; clone size: -; D gene: -; V gene: TRBV7-2
CDR3 protein: CASSQEEGLEYNEQFF; CDR3 DNA: TGCGCCAGCAGCCAAGAGGAGGGACTAGAGTACAATGAGCAGTTCTTC; J gene: TRBJ2-1; clone size: many; D gene: TRBD2; V gene: TRBV4-3
CDR3 protein: CASSSGAEAFF; CDR3 DNA: TGTGCCAGCAGCTCCGGCGCTGAAGCTTTCTTT; J gene: TRBJ1-1; clone size: few; D gene: -; V gene: TRBV7-9
CDR3 protein: CASQMGLAKGETQYF; CDR3 DNA: TGTGCCAGCCAAATGGGACTAGCGAAGGGAGAGACCCAGTACTTC; J gene: TRBJ2-5; clone size: few; D gene: TRBD2; V gene: TRBV6-5
CDR3 protein: CASSQVRDRRFRYTEAFF; CDR3 DNA: TGTGCCAGCAGCCAAGTCAGGGATCGTCGTTTCCGGTACACTGAAGCTTTCTTT; J gene: TRBJ1-1; clone size: -; D gene: -; V gene: TRBV14
CDR3 protein: CASSLTGPQMVEAFF; CDR3 DNA: TGCGCCAGCAGCCTGACCGGGCCTCAAATGGTTGAAGCTTTCTTT; J gene: TRBJ1-1; clone size: -; D gene: -; V gene: TRBV5-1
CDR3 protein: CASSLGRQGETQYF; CDR3 DNA: TGTGCCAGCAGCTTAGGTCGCCAGGGCGAGACCCAGTACTTC; J gene: TRBJ2-5; clone size: few; D gene: -; V gene: TRBV7-6
CDR3 protein: CSARTETKEKLFF; CDR3 DNA: TGCAGTGCTAGGACAGAGACCAAAGAAAAACTGTTTTTT; J gene: TRBJ1-4; clone size: -; D gene: -; V gene: TRBV20-1
CDR3 protein: CASSRSGQYAEAFF; CDR3 DNA: TGCGCCAGCAGCCGATCGGGACAGTACGCTGAAGCTTTCTTT; J gene: TRBJ1-1; clone size: few; D gene: TRBD1; V gene: TRBV4-1
CDR3 protein: CASSHTTGVVETQYF; CDR3 DNA: TGCGCCAGCAGCCACACCACAGGGGTAGTGGAGACCCAGTACTTC; J gene: TRBJ2-5; clone size: few; D gene: TRBD1; V gene: TRBV4-3
CDR3 protein: CASSYSWGGQETQYF; CDR3 DNA: TGTGCCAGCAGTTACTCGTGGGGGGGCCAAGAGACCCAGTACTTC; J gene: TRBJ2-5; clone size: many; D gene: TRBD2; V gene: TRBV6-5
CDR3 protein: CASSLGGGLHGYTF; CDR3 DNA: TGTGCCAGCAGCCTGGGGGGGGGCCTCCATGGCTACACCTTC; J gene: TRBJ1-2; clone size: -; D gene: -; V gene: TRBV5-4
CDR3 protein: CATSPGRGETQYF; CDR3 DNA: TGTGCCACCTCACCAGGGCGGGGGGAGACCCAGTACTTC; J gene: TRBJ2-5; clone size: -; D gene: TRBD2; V gene: TRBV28
CDR3 protein: CASGGAFETQYF; CDR3 DNA: TGCGCCAGCGGGGGGGCATTTGAGACCCAGTACTTC; J gene: TRBJ2-5; clone size: -; D gene: -; V gene: TRBV10-2
CDR3 protein: CASLFGRASGGFNEQFF; CDR3 DNA: TGTGCCAGCTTATTTGGTAGGGCTAGCGGGGGATTTAATGAGCAGTTCTTC; J gene: TRBJ2-1; clone size: few; D gene: TRBD2; V gene: TRBV9
CDR3 protein: CASSQEDRAYEQYF; CDR3 DNA: TGTGCCAGCAGCCAAGAGGACAGGGCCTACGAGCAGTACTTC; J gene: TRBJ2-7; clone size: -; D gene: TRBD1; V gene: TRBV4-2
CDR3 protein: CSVRAGAGANVLTF; CDR3 DNA: TGCAGCGTCCGAGCAGGGGCTGGGGCCAACGTCCTGACTTTC; J gene: TRBJ2-6; clone size: -; D gene: -; V gene: TRBV29-1
CDR3 protein: CASSQTRGNTIYF; CDR3 DNA: TGTGCCAGCAGCCAAACGAGGGGAAACACCATATATTTT; J gene: TRBJ1-3; clone size: -; D gene: -; V gene: TRBV3-1